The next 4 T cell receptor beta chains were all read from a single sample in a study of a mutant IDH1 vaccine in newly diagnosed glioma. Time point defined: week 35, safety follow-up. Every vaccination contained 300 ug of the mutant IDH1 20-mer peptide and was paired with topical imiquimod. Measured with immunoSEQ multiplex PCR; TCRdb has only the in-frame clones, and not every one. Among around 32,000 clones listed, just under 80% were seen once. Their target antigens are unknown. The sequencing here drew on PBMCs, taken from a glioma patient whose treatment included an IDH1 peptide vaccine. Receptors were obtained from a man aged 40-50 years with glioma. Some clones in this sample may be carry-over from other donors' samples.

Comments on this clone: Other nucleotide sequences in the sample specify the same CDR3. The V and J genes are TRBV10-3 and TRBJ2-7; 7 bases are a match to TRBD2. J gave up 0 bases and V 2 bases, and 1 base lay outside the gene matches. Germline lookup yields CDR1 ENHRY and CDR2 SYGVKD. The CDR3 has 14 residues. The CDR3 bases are TGTGCCATCAGTGAGCGGGGGGACTCCTACGAGCAGTACTTC. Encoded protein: CAISERGDSYEQYF.

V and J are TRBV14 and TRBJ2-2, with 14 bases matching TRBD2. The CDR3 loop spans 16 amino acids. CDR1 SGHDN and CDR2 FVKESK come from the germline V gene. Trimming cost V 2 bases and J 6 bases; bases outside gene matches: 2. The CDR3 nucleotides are TGTGCCAGCAGCCAAAGGACTAGCGGGAGGCCCGGGGAGCTGTTTTTT. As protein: CASSQRTSGRPGELFF.

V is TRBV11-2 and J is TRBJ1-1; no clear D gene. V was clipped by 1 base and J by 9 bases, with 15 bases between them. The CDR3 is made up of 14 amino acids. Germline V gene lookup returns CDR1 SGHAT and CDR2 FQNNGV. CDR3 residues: CASSLGLSHFKAFF. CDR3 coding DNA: TGTGCCAGCAGCTTAGGTCTCAGCCACTTCAAAGCTTTCTTT.

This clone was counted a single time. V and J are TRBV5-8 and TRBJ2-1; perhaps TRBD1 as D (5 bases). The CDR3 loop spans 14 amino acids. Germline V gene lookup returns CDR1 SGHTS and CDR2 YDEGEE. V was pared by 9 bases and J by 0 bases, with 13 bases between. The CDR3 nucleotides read TGTGCCAACCAAGGGGATCGCTCCTACAATGAGCAGTTCTTC. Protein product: CANQGDRSYNEQFF.